The 20 T cell receptor beta chains below were found in one sample sequenced in a study of T-cell memory formation after mild COVID-19 (dated by TCRdb to the early 2020s). Libraries came from 5' RACE. TCRdb names Illumina NovaSeq 6000 as the instrument used. TCRdb reprocessed the public reads (quality trimming at Q25 with fastp, clone calling with MiXCR) and kept in-frame beta chains. Each entry merges the rows of one CDR3 protein and shows their most common DNA and genes. The sample contains around 62,000 distinct CDR3 sequences, 28% of them found a single time. Roughly 41% of the sample rests with the top ten. The source material was PBMCs or a T cell subset sorted from them (not recorded which). These receptors came from a man aged 18 to 29 who had mild COVID-19 (a few samples of this study predate the infection). The sample titles of this study are shuffled in the database, so cell type and time point are left out; the donor was told from shared clones.

The sample holds many counts of this clonotype. V and J are TRBV12-3 or TRBV12-4 and TRBJ2-5; D call uncertain. CDR3 length: 11 residues. V was shortened by 4 bases and J by 5 bases, with 5 bases between the two germline ends. The CDR3 region has the DNA TGTGCCAGCAGTTACCGGGAGACCCAGTACTTC. Residues: CASSYRETQYF.

This clonotype was seen only a few times. The V gene is TRBV28, the J gene TRBJ2-3, with 8 positions matching TRBD1. The CDR3 totals 18 residues. Trimming took 2 bases from V and 2 from J; bases not matched to a gene: 12. Germline V gene lookup returns CDR1 MDHEN and CDR2 SYDVKM. This CDR3 is CASSLTYRDRISTDTQYF. CDR3 bases: TGTGCCAGCAGTTTAACGTACCGGGACAGGATTTCCACAGATACGCAGTATTTT.

The chain links TRBV10-3 to TRBJ2-3; TRBD2 agrees at 7 bases. Germline V gene lookup returns CDR1 ENHRY and CDR2 SYGVKD. Losses at the gene ends were 2 bases for V and 0 bases for J; bases not matched to a gene: 2. There are 15 residues in the CDR3. The CDR3 loop reads CAISEGRGSTDTQYF. The DNA for the CDR3 is TGTGCCATCAGTGAGGGGCGGGGGAGCACAGATACGCAGTATTTT.

This clonotype was counted a few times. The chain is built from TRBV7-9 and TRBJ2-1; no firm D call. The germline CDR1 and CDR2 sequences are SEHNR and FQNEAQ (reference sequence). CDR3 size: 11 residues. Trimming cost V 0 bases and J 6 bases, with 0 bases left between them. CDR3 nucleotide sequence: TGTGCCAGCAGCTTAGCCAATGAGCAGTTCTTC. Residues: CASSLANEQFF.

The CDR3 region has the DNA TGTGCCAGCAGCTCCCGTGACGGACTAGTCCAATACGAGCAGTACTTC. Translated: CASSSRDGLVQYEQYF. V usage is TRBV6-2 or TRBV6-3 and J usage is TRBJ2-7; 7 positions match TRBD2. The CDR3 sequence is 16 residues long. CDR1 and CDR2 (germline): MNHEY, SVGEGT. The V gene end was trimmed by 6 bases and the J gene end by 4 bases; junction bases not matched to a gene: 15.

This rearrangement joins TRBV7-9 to TRBJ1-1; a weak D match, TRBD1 (6 bases). CDR3 length: 12 residues. CDR1 is SEHNR, CDR2 FQNEAQ, per germline (reference sequence). Trimming took off 4 bases at V and 8 bases at J, with 11 bases between the two ends. The CDR3 bases are TGTGCCAGCAGCTCAGGGGCCACGGAAGCTTTCTTT. Protein: CASSSGATEAFF. Full variable domain (remainder filled in from reference TRBV7-9 and TRBJ1-1): DTGVSQNPRHKITKRGQNVTFRCDPISEHNRLYWYRQTLGQGPEFLTYFQNEAQLEKSRLLSDRFSAERPKGSFSTLEIQRTEQGDSAMYLCASSSGATEAFFGQGTRLTVV.

The chain carries TRBV7-9 and TRBJ2-2; tentatively, D is TRBD2 (5 bases). Between the trimmed V and J ends, which lost 8 bases and 5 bases, there was a span of 9 bases. The CDR3 is 12 amino acids. The germline gives CDR1 SEHNR, CDR2 FQNEAQ (reference sequence). The CDR3 loop reads CASLSGTGELFF. The DNA of the CDR3 is TGTGCCAGCCTTTCGGGGACCGGGGAGCTGTTTTTT.

This clonotype appeared many times. V is TRBV11-1 and J is TRBJ2-7; D gene ambiguous. CDR1 and CDR2 from the germline V gene are SGHAT and FQDESV (reference sequence). The CDR3 extends over 11 amino acids. V shed 3 bases and J shed 7 bases, with 7 bases lying between them. CDR3 DNA sequence: TGTGCCAGCAGCTTGACGGCAGAGCAGTACTTC. Its protein product is CASSLTAEQYF.

This sequence joins TRBV7-8 and TRBJ2-3; D possibly corresponds to TRBD2 (6 bases). The CDR3 extends over 15 amino acids. Germline V gene lookup returns CDR1 SGHVS and CDR2 FQNEAQ. Trimming left V 6 bases short and J 0 bases short, with 13 bases between. CDR3 sequence (DNA): TGTGCCAGCAGGGACTACAGAGGTAGCACAGATACGCAGTATTTT. Residues: CASRDYRGSTDTQYF.

This clonotype was detected many times. The gene calls are TRBV18 and TRBJ2-5; D unclear. V gave up 2 bases and J gave up 5 bases, with 3 bases separating them. The germline CDR1 and CDR2 sequences are KGHSH and LQKENI. The CDR3 consists of 11 residues. Written as DNA, the CDR3 is TGTGCCAGCTCACCATTGGAGACCCAGTACTTC. It is translated as CASSPLETQYF. The variable domain in full, completed from reference TRBV18 and TRBJ2-5, reads NAGVMQNPRHLVRRRGQEARLRCSPMKGHSHVYWYRQLPEEGLKFMVYLQKENIIDESGMPKERFSAEFPKEGPSILRIQQVVRGDSAAYFCASSPLETQYFGPGTRLLVL.

In DNA, the CDR3 is TGTGCCAGCAGCTTACGGTTCGGGGGGGTTCGCACCGGGGAGCTGTTTTTT. This sequence encodes CASSLRFGGVRTGELFF. This chain joins TRBV7-2 and TRBJ2-2, with TRBD2 identical over 8 bases. CDR3 length equals 17 residues. After removal of 2 bases from V and 4 bases from J, the junction contained 9 bases not matched to a gene. The V gene's germline CDR1 is SGHTA and CDR2 FQGNSA.

The chain joins TRBV7-9 to TRBJ2-5, with D perhaps assigned TRBD1 or TRBD2 (5 bases each). The CDR3 runs to 16 residues. With 3 bases removed from V and 5 bases from J, the gap between germline ends came to 19 bases. CDR1 is SEHNR, CDR2 FQNEAQ, per germline (reference sequence). The CDR3 region has the DNA TGTGCCAGCAGCTTCCCGGACACCGAAGGCGGGGAGACCCAGTACTTC. Protein: CASSFPDTEGGETQYF.

DNA for the CDR3: TGTGCCAGCACCTTGACAGCGATGAACACTGAAGCTTTCTTT. This codes for CASTLTAMNTEAFF. The V and J genes are TRBV27 and TRBJ1-1, with D possibly matching TRBD1 (5 bases). CDR1 MNHEY and CDR2 SMNVEV come from the germline V gene (reference sequence). V dropped 7 bases and J dropped 0 bases, with 12 bases sitting between them. The CDR3 runs to 14 residues.

This chain uses TRBV23-1 with TRBJ1-5, with 8 bases lining up with TRBD1. TRBV23-1 falls under the ORF class, with uncertain function. The CDR3 spans 19 residues. V was clipped by 2 bases and J by 0 bases; unmatched bases: 12. CDR3 nucleotides: TGCGCCAGCAGTCAAACCCCTCCTCGGACAGGGATTAGCAATCAGCCCCAGCATTTT. Translating gives CASSQTPPRTGISNQPQHF.

This rearrangement joins TRBV4-1 to TRBJ1-2; no clear D gene. V was shortened by 0 bases and J by 5 bases, with 13 bases between the two germline ends. The CDR3 extends over 15 amino acids. The germline V gene encodes CDR1 MGHRA and CDR2 YSYEKL. The CDR3 loop is CASSQDSGEIYGYTF. Here the CDR3 DNA reads TGCGCCAGCAGCCAAGACTCAGGCGAGATTTATGGCTACACCTTC.

CDR3 nucleotides: TGTGCCAGCAGCCACCCCGAACAGGGATCCTACGAGCAGTACTTC. Protein: CASSHPEQGSYEQYF. The gene calls are TRBV7-9 and TRBJ2-7; a weak D match, TRBD1 (6 bases). V was pared by 5 bases and J by 1 base, with 15 bases between. Germline V gene sequence: CDR1 SEHNR, CDR2 FQNEAQ (reference sequence). This CDR3 has 15 amino acids. The complete variable domain, with remaining parts taken from reference TRBV7-9 and TRBJ2-7, reads DTGVSQNPRHKITKRGQNVTFRCDPISEHNRLYWYRQTLGQGPEFLTYFQNEAQLEKSRLLSDRFSAERPKGSFSTLEIQRTEQGDSAMYLCASSHPEQGSYEQYFGPGTRLTVT.

This clonotype was seen more than once but under ten times. This chain joins TRBV4-3 and TRBJ2-3; D may be TRBD1 or TRBD2 (5 bases each). Per germline, CDR1 LGHNA and CDR2 YSLEER. This CDR3 is 19 amino acids long. The V end was cut by 0 bases, the J end by 0 bases, with 19 bases between. CDR3 region: CASSQDIPGRADSTDTQYF. CDR3 bases: TGCGCCAGCAGCCAAGATATTCCGGGGCGGGCAGATAGCACAGATACGCAGTATTTT.

The chain recombines TRBV7-9 with TRBJ1-1; D unresolved. Trimming removed 5 bases at V and 8 bases at J, with 12 bases between. Per the germline V gene, CDR1 is SEHNR and CDR2 is FQNEAQ (reference sequence). The CDR3 extends over 12 amino acids. The CDR3 loop is CASSPGTGEAFF. CDR3 nucleotides: TGTGCCAGCAGCCCCGGAACCGGGGAAGCTTTCTTT.

The genes are TRBV6-5 and TRBJ2-2, with D uncertain. The CDR3 contains 12 residues. The ends were cut back, 5 bases at V and 5 bases at J, with 6 bases in the middle. Germline lookup yields CDR1 MNHEY and CDR2 SVGAGI. CDR3 sequence: CASSDGTGELFF. CDR3 coding DNA: TGTGCCAGCAGTGACGGAACCGGGGAGCTGTTTTTT.

In this sample, this clonotype turned up a few times. The chain recombines TRBV2 with TRBJ2-5, with D unresolved. The CDR3 contains 16 residues. Germline V gene lookup returns CDR1 SNHLY and CDR2 FYNNEI. V was clipped by 2 bases and J by 5 bases, with 18 bases between them. The CDR3 bases are TGTGCCAGCAGTGAAATCGGAACAGAACCATGGGAGACCCAGTACTTC. This encodes CASSEIGTEPWETQYF.